These T cell receptor beta chains were read from a single sample in a study of CDR3 diversity in severe acne. TCRdb used MiXCR to reprocess the PCR reads, holding one entry per CDR3 protein. The table records about 97,000 distinct CDR3 sequences, about half of them present only once. The sample taken for sequencing was blood. These TCRs come from a male donor with acne. Each CDR3 is given with its conserved first and last residue.

J | V | length | CDR3
TRBJ1-5 | TRBV4-1 | 13 | CASSQDTGQPQHF
TRBJ1-4 | TRBV4-3 | 14 | CASSQAGREKKLFF
TRBJ2-7 | TRBV5-1 | 15 | CASSPGLAGGFEQYF
TRBJ1-2 | TRBV24-1 | 14 | CATSERTSYGGYTF
TRBJ1-2 | TRBV20-1 | 14 | CSARTAGTSGGYTF
TRBJ2-3 | TRBV29-1 | 14 | CSVGQGARTDTQYF
TRBJ1-2 | TRBV4-1 | 14 | CASSQEGAYRGCTF
TRBJ1-2 | TRBV3-1 | 15 | CASSQDEGALGGYTF
TRBJ2-6 | TRBV14 | 17 | CASSQDKTFSGANVLTF
TRBJ2-2 | TRBV24-1 | 18 | CATSDRDPGHLNTGELFF
TRBJ1-1 | TRBV20-1 | 13 | CSAADRTNTEAFF
TRBJ1-6 | TRBV6-1 | 16 | CASRPERGSGDSPLHF
TRBJ1-1 | TRBV25-1 | 11 | CASSPGTEAFF
TRBJ1-1 | TRBV10-2 | 13 | CASRGQGNTEAFF
TRBJ1-4 | TRBV10-2 | 17 | CASSAGQGRATNEKLFF
TRBJ2-7 | TRBV20-1 | 16 | CSARDVTSGGLDEQYF
TRBJ1-1 | TRBV20-1 | 13 | CSAPEGGASEAFF
TRBJ2-2 | TRBV14 | 16 | CASSQDAGTWTGELFF
TRBJ2-1 | TRBV12-3/TRBV12-4 | 14 | CASSYGLAHNEQFF
TRBJ2-7 | TRBV4-1 | 14 | CASSLTGQGYEQYF
TRBJ2-5 | TRBV29-1 | 16 | CSVEVASGIIQETQYF
TRBJ2-2 | TRBV9 | 15 | CASSPYKGNTGELFF
TRBJ2-3 | TRBV9 | 14 | CASSVAPSGDTQYF
TRBJ1-1 | TRBV6-1 | 16 | CASTRGGLVESTEAFF
TRBJ2-1 | TRBV9 | 13 | CASSALRGNEQFF
TRBJ1-1 | TRBV20-1 | 14 | CSAGDREKETEAFF
TRBJ1-6 | TRBV10-1 | 14 | CASSEGTTDSPLHF
TRBJ1-5 | TRBV20-1 | 15 | CSASSSRDPNQPQHF
TRBJ2-1 | TRBV28 | 12 | CATRDSYNEQFF
TRBJ2-2 | TRBV7-9 | 17 | CASSLGGNAREHGELFF
TRBJ1-1 | TRBV6-5 | 15 | CASSYSGRRNTEAFF
TRBJ2-3 | TRBV7-2 | 14 | CASSLTRSTDTQYF
TRBJ1-5 | TRBV18 | 16 | CASSPPQGGGNQPQHF
TRBJ2-7 | TRBV20-1 | 13 | CSAPAPANNEQYF
TRBJ2-3 | TRBV9 | 15 | CASSESGRGPDTQYF
TRBJ2-7 | TRBV4-1 | 16 | CGSSPRVAGSSYEQCF
TRBJ2-7 | TRBV4-2 | 16 | CASSQDQQGAPYEQYF
TRBJ2-2 | TRBV5-1 | 11 | CASSFPGELFF
TRBJ2-7 | TRBV6-5 | 14 | CASRLAGGPSEQYF
TRBJ2-7 | TRBV10-2 | 18 | CASSSDRWTSGRNYEQYF
TRBJ1-6 | TRBV5-4 | 16 | CASSLTWAGANSPLHF
TRBJ2-2 | TRBV28 | 16 | CASIPGDRGSTGELFF
TRBJ1-1 | TRBV6-5 | 12 | CASSYGQGIAFF
TRBJ1-1 | TRBV9 | 15 | CASSAGSDMNTEAFF
TRBJ2-7 | TRBV16 | 14 | CASSSGTGISEQYF
TRBJ2-1 | TRBV6-2/TRBV6-3 | 14 | CASSKPGGYNEQFF
TRBJ2-2 | TRBV14 | 14 | CASSPLRGSGELFF
TRBJ2-3 | TRBV6-2/TRBV6-3 | 17 | CASTLTTDGTSTDTQYF
TRBJ1-5 | TRBV6-5 | 15 | CASSYYRGGNQPQHF
TRBJ2-3 | TRBV29-1 | 15 | CSVEETSVGTDTQYF
TRBJ2-1 | TRBV28 | 13 | CASVRGGVREQFF
TRBJ2-5 | TRBV5-6 | 21 | CASSFYICSATTGTAKETQYF
TRBJ2-5 | TRBV5-4 | 16 | CASSDYPPDGLETQYF
TRBJ2-1 | TRBV29-1 | 15 | CSVSSGRGAYNEQFF
TRBJ2-3 | TRBV28 | 15 | CASSFTSGPTDTQYF
TRBJ2-5 | TRBV20-1 | 19 | CSARDVTSGRGDRVETQYF
TRBJ1-1 | TRBV7-9 | 14 | CASSVNYKNTEAFF
TRBJ2-7 | TRBV9 | 14 | CASSVEGSSYEQYF
TRBJ2-3 | TRBV20-1 | 12 | CSARDGTDTQYF